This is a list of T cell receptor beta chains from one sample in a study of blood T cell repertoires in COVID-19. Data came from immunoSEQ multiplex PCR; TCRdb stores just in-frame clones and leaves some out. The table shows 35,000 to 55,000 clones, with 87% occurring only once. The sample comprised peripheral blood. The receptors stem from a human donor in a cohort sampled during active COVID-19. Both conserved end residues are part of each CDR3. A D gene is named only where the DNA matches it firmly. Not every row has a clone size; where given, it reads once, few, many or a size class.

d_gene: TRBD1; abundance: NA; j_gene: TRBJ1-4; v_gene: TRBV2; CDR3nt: TGTGCCGGACGGGACAGGGCCCGCACTAATGAAAAACTGTTTTTT; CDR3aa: CAGRDRARTNEKLFF
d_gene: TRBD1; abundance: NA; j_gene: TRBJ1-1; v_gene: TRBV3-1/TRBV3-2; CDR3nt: TGTGCCAGCAGCGAACCGGGACAGTCTAACACTGAAGCTTTCTTT; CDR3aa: CASSEPGQSNTEAFF
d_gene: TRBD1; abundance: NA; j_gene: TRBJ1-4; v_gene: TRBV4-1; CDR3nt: TGCGCCAGCAGCCTCGGACAGGGGGAATTAAGGGAAAAACTGTTTTTT; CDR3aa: CASSLGQGELREKLFF
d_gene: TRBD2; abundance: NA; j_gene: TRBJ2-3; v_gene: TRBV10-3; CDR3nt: TGTGCCATCAGCGCGGGAGTCTCTAGCACAGATACGCAGTATTTT; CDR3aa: CAISAGVSSTDTQYF
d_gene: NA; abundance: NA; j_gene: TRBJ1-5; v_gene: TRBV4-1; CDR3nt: TGCGCCAGCAGCCAAGGGACAGGCAATCAGCCCCAGCATTTT; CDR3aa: CASSQGTGNQPQHF
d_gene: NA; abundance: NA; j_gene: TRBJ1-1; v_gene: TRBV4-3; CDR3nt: TGCGCCAGCAGCCAAGAGGGAGGGGGGCCGAACACTGAAGCTTTCTTT; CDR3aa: CASSQEGGGPNTEAFF
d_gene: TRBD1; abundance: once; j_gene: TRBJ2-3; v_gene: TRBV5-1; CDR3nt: TGCGCCAGCAGCTCTCGACAGGGAGAGACAGATACGCAGTATTTT; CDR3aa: CASSSRQGETDTQYF
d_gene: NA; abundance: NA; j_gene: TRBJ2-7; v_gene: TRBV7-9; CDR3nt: TGTGCCAGCAGCTTAGTGGGGCAGATGGCCTACGAGCAGTACTTC; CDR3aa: CASSLVGQMAYEQYF
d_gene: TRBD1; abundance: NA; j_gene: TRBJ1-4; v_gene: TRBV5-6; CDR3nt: TGTGCCAGCAGCTTGGGCGGGACAGATGAAAAACTGTTTTTT; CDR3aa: CASSLGGTDEKLFF
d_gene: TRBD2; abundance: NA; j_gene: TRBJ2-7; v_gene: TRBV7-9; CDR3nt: TGTGCCAGCAGCTTAGCGTTACGGACTAGCAAAGTCTACGAGCAGTACTTC; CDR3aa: CASSLALRTSKVYEQYF
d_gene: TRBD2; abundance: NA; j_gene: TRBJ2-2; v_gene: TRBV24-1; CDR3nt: TGTGCCACCAGTGAAAGGACTAGCGGGAGACTCTCCGGGGAGCTGTTTTTT; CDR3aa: CATSERTSGRLSGELFF
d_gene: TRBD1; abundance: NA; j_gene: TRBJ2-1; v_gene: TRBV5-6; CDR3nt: TGTGCCAGCACCCTGACACCGGGACAGGGGGCCGATGAGCAGTTCTTC; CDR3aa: CASTLTPGQGADEQFF
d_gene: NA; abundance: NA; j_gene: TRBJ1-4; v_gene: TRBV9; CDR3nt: TGTGCCAGCAGCTCCCGGGGGGGCGATGAAAAACTGTTTTTT; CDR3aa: CASSSRGGDEKLFF
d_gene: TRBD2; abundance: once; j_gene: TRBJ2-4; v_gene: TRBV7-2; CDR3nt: TGTGCCAGCAGCTTGATAGCGGGAGAAATAGCCAAAAACATTCAGTACTTC; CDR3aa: CASSLIAGEIAKNIQYF